This is a list of T cell receptor beta chains from one sample in a study of stem cell transplantation in POMP-related autoinflammatory disease. Libraries were prepared by immunoSEQ multiplex PCR; TCRdb keeps only in-frame clonotypes and omits some of them. The sample has a few thousand clones; 75% to 95% are singletons. Material: CD4+ follicular helper T cells (Tfh) from PBMCs, obtained after stem cell transplantation. These receptors all come from a human patient with POMP-related autoinflammation and immune dysregulation (PRAID). Certain T cells may be donor cells from the graft. CDR3s include the opening cysteine and the closing phenylalanine or tryptophan. Fields, in order: J gene, V gene, CDR3 protein.

>TRBJ1-3|TRBV7-9
CATRRASGNTIYF